One T cell receptor beta chain is described in this entry. PCR was performed a second time for about 7 to 12 cycles using a sample-barcoded 5' primer and a J-beta primer mix. One entry per CDR3 protein, called by TCRdb with MiXCR from the 5' RACE reads. The sample has 760,000 or so distinct CDR3 sequences, roughly 25% seen once. The data derive from a study of blood T cells in healthy people across ages. V trimming: 7 bases; J trimming: 5 bases; junction bases outside the gene matches: 11. CDR1 is SGHAT, CDR2 FQNNGV, per germline. The CDR3 is 15 amino acids. The sample was also linked to a second study, of T cells of mothers and their children. That report notes: Normalized overlap was always slightly, never significantly, higher in related than unrelated mother-child pairs. Persistent microchimeric T cell clones were sought, and none were detected.

The rearrangement joins TRBV11-2 to TRBJ2-5, with 9 bases lining up with TRBD1. This clonotype originated in a boy under 18 in good health. Material for sequencing was blood. The CDR3 region has the DNA TGTGCCAGCACCTCTACAGGGGGCCTGGGGGAGACCCAGTACTTC. Translated: CASTSTGGLGETQYF.